Presented here are 16 T cell receptor beta chains from one specimen sequenced in a study of beta chain features in type 1 diabetes. Expressed TCRB transcripts were sequenced because the entire RNA isolate underwent reverse transcription. The assay was immunoSEQ multiplex PCR, and TCRdb's table has in-frame clones only and misses some. The sample holds about 400,000 clones, around 13% seen once. The source material was naive CD4+ T cells from blood. Receptor source: a man between 18 and 29 years old in good health.

The chain combines TRBV6-1 with TRBJ1-5; no clear D gene. V lost 4 bases and J 0 bases, leaving 10 bases between the germline ends. This CDR3 region has 15 residues. The V gene's germline CDR1 is MNHNS and CDR2 SASEGT. The CDR3 protein is CASSGRVYSNQPQHF. In DNA form, the CDR3 reads TGTGCCAGCAGTGGCCGGGTTTATAGCAATCAGCCCCAGCATTTT.

A few counts support this clone. V is TRBV30 and J is TRBJ1-1, with D maybe TRBD1 (6 bases). Germline V CDR1 and CDR2: GTSNPN, SVGIG (reference sequence). The CDR3 length is 13 residues. V was shortened by 0 bases and J by 5 bases, with 10 bases between the two germline ends. This CDR3 is CAWSVGGQTEAFF. Here the CDR3 DNA reads TGTGCCTGGAGTGTCGGGGGGCAAACTGAAGCTTTCTTT. The entire variable domain, with the rest obtained from reference TRBV30 and TRBJ1-1, is as follows: SQTIHQWPATLVQPVGSPLSLECTVEGTSNPNLYWYRQAAGRGLQLLFYSVGIGQISSEVPQNLSASRPQDRQFILSSKKLLLSDSGFYLCAWSVGGQTEAFFGQGTRLTVV.

The sample holds many counts of this clone. This chain connects TRBV7-9 to TRBJ2-5; D gene uncertain. Germline V gene data show CDR1 as SEHNR and CDR2 as FQNEAQ (reference sequence). V was trimmed by 0 bases and J by 2 bases, leaving 13 bases between them. This CDR3 region has 16 residues. CDR3 protein: CASSLAVLAAQETQYF. CDR3 nucleotides: TGTGCCAGCAGCTTAGCGGTATTGGCGGCTCAAGAGACCCAGTACTTC. The variable domain in full, completed from reference TRBV7-9 and TRBJ2-5, reads DTGVSQNPRHKITKRGQNVTFRCDPISEHNRLYWYRQTLGQGPEFLTYFQNEAQLEKSRLLSDRFSAERPKGSFSTLEIQRTEQGDSAMYLCASSLAVLAAQETQYFGPGTRLLVL.

In its sample, this clone was seen a few times. In DNA form, the CDR3 reads TGCGCCAGCAGCCAAGGGACAGCGAACACCGGGGAGCTGTTTTTT. Amino acids: CASSQGTANTGELFF. The chain recombines TRBV4-3 with TRBJ2-2, with D possibly TRBD1 on 6 matching bases. This CDR3 comprises 15 residues. Germline lookup yields CDR1 LGHNA and CDR2 YSLEER. V was clipped by 1 base and J by 0 bases, with 6 bases between them.

The chain joins TRBV6-5 to TRBJ2-5, with a tentative D call TRBD2 (6 bases). CDR1 is MNHEY, CDR2 SVGAGI, per germline. V dropped 11 bases and J dropped 0 bases, with 10 bases sitting between them. CDR3 length equals 12 residues. The CDR3 DNA follows: TGTGCCTCGGGGGTAGACCAAGAGACCCAGTACTTC. It encodes CASGVDQETQYF.

In its sample, this clone was seen a few times. The chain is built from TRBV5-1 and TRBJ2-3; D is unresolved. Deletions cut 4 bases from V and 0 bases from J, with 6 bases between. In germline, CDR1 is SGHRS, CDR2 YFSETQ. The CDR3 spans 13 residues. The CDR3 DNA follows: TGCGCCAGCAGCCCCCCTAGCACAGATACGCAGTATTTT. This codes for CASSPPSTDTQYF.

A few counts support this clone. The chain uses TRBV21-1 and TRBJ2-3; the D call TRBD2 from the table was never checked on the DNA. TRBV21-1 is a known pseudogene. This CDR3 has 13 amino acids. CDR3 amino acids: CASYSGSTDTQYF. DNA of the CDR3: TGTGCCAGCTACTCGGGGAGCACAGATACGCAGTATTTT.

This clone was counted only a few times. The V call is TRBV7-3, the J call TRBJ1-2; 9 nucleotides align to TRBD1. Germline CDR1 and CDR2: SGHTA and FQGTGA. J was trimmed by 2 bases and V by 3 bases; bases with no gene match: 4. This CDR3 is built from 15 residues. In DNA, the CDR3 is TGTGCCAGCAGCTTGACAGGGGGGAAAAACTATGGCTACACCTTC. This sequence encodes CASSLTGGKNYGYTF.

This rearrangement joins TRBV14 to TRBJ1-1; D remains ambiguous. Germline V gene data show CDR1 as SGHDN and CDR2 as FVKESK. This CDR3 is 12 amino acids long. V was clipped by 4 bases and J by 11 bases, with 14 bases between them. The CDR3 is CASSLSTTGAFF. The CDR3 region has the DNA TGTGCCAGCAGCCTATCGACCACGGGGGCTTTCTTT.

This clone has just a few counts. V is TRBV28 and J is TRBJ2-4; D is unresolved. From germline, CDR1 is MDHEN and CDR2 SYDVKM. Between the trimmed V and J ends, which lost 3 bases and 6 bases, there was a span of 3 bases. There are 11 residues in the CDR3. In DNA, the CDR3 is TGTGCCAGCAGTTTGAGAAACATTCAGTACTTC. This encodes CASSLRNIQYF. Together with reference TRBV28 and TRBJ2-4, the CDR3 gives the full variable domain: DVKVTQSSRYLVKRTGEKVFLECVQDMDHENMFWYRQDPGLGLRLIYFSYDVKMKEKGDIPEGYSVSREKKERFSLILESASTNQTSMYLCASSLRNIQYFGAGTRLSVL.

This chain joins TRBV19 and TRBJ1-2; the D is unclear. Looked up from germline, CDR1 is LNHDA and CDR2 is SQIVND (reference sequence). This CDR3 spans 12 amino acids. V lost 5 bases to trimming and J lost 2 bases, with 6 bases between them. For the CDR3, the DNA is TGTGCCAGTAGTTACAGAAACTATGGCTACACCTTC. It encodes CASSYRNYGYTF.

This clone was counted a single time. The sample carries other DNA sequences with the same CDR3. This chain uses TRBV27 with TRBJ1-2, with TRBD1 as a possible D gene (5 bases). The CDR3 is 14 residues long. Deletions cut 5 bases from V and 1 base from J, with 11 bases between. Germline CDR1 and CDR2: MNHEY and SMNVEV (reference sequence). The CDR3 DNA sequence: TGTGCCAGCAGTCCCAGGGTTTTTAACTATGGCTACACCTTC. Translated, it gives CASSPRVFNYGYTF.

This clone occurred a few times. The chain has TRBV11-2 and TRBJ2-3, with TRBD2 matching 9 bases. Per germline, CDR1 SGHAT and CDR2 FQNNGV. V shed 4 bases and J 7 bases; nucleotides not matched to a gene: 6. This CDR3 spans 14 amino acids. CDR3 coding DNA: TGTGCCAGCAGCTGGACTAGCGCGGTTCATACGCAGTATTTT. As protein: CASSWTSAVHTQYF.

The table lists this clone with a few counts. The chain has TRBV15 and TRBJ2-1; D may be TRBD2 (6 bases). Trimming removed 5 bases at V and 4 bases at J, with 21 bases between. CDR3 length: 17 amino acids. Germline V CDR1 and CDR2: LNHNV, YYDKDF (reference sequence). The CDR3 DNA reads as TGTGCCACCAGCCAGCTCCACAGGAGGGTTGTGTACAATGAGCAGTTCTTC. Translated, it gives CATSQLHRRVVYNEQFF.

This sequence joins TRBV7-9 and TRBJ1-4; D gene ambiguous. Trimming stripped 1 base from V and 8 bases from J, with 14 bases between. Germline V gene lookup returns CDR1 SEHNR and CDR2 FQNEAQ (reference sequence). This CDR3 region has 15 residues. CDR3 sequence reads: CASSLVLSGVEKLFF. For the CDR3, the DNA is TGTGCCAGCAGCTTAGTGTTGTCGGGAGTCGAAAAACTGTTTTTT.

This clone was found a few times. The chain is built from TRBV7-2 and TRBJ2-7; 8 nucleotides agree with TRBD2. The CDR3 loop spans 15 amino acids. V lost 0 bases and J lost 3; bases outside the gene matches: 4. Germline CDR1 and CDR2: SGHTA and FQGNSA. The CDR3 loop is CASSLATSANYEQYF. In nucleotides, the CDR3 is TGTGCCAGCAGCTTAGCGACTAGCGCCAACTACGAGCAGTACTTC.